This T cell receptor beta chain comes out of a study of cytomegalovirus exposure and HLA in healthy donors. Regarding this clone: The antigen remains undetermined.

Study-wide findings and caveats: The study found most TCR sequences rare, yet found some public TCRs in many donors. Near-uniform donor sequencing depth was presumed by presence/absence analyses. Immune exposure data for these donors was limited to CMV serostatus. Reportedly, cytomegalovirus status was diagnosed with high sensitivity and specificity.

In the PCR, 60 Vbeta and 13 Jbeta primers were used. Measured with immunoSEQ multiplex PCR; TCRdb has only the in-frame clones, and not every one. The sample contains under 150,000 clones, under 90% of which appear only once. V lost 5 bases to trimming and J lost 2 bases; unmatched junction nucleotides: 12. CDR1 is SGHKS and CDR2 is YYEKEE in the germline V gene (reference sequence). The length of the CDR3 is 17 residues. Sequencing was done on a sample of PBMCs. This sequence originates from a male donor in good health and CMV-seronegative. The rearrangement links TRBV5-5 to TRBJ2-3; 9 nucleotides agree with TRBD2. CDR3 sequence reads: CASSSPAGGPVTDTQYF. The CDR3 DNA sequence: TGTGCCAGCAGTTCTCCTGCGGGAGGGCCGGTCACAGATACGCAGTATTTT.